This T cell receptor beta chain stems from a study of T cell responses to AZD1222 COVID-19 vaccine. TCRdb keeps only in-frame clones here, not all; method: immunoSEQ multiplex PCR. The sample holds about 120,000 clones, over 85% seen once. This TCR was recovered from an adult in good health. Sequences were derived from peripheral blood, sampled on day 0 of AZD1222 vaccination.

The CDR3 coding sequence is TGTGCCAGCAGTTTGTGGGGAGATACTGAAGCTTTCTTT. Translation: CASSLWGDTEAFF. The V and J genes are TRBV27 and TRBJ1-1, with D hard to call. Germline V gives CDR1 MNHEY, CDR2 SMNVEV (reference sequence). V was shortened by 3 bases and J by 5 bases, with 10 bases between the two germline ends. The CDR3 extends over 13 amino acids.